The next 21 T cell receptor beta chains were all read from a single sample in a study of blood T cell repertoires in COVID-19 (dated by TCRdb to the early 2020s). Libraries were built with the immunoSEQ multiplex PCR assay. Entries here come from immuneACCESS through TCRdb and include only in-frame sequences with V and J called. Some clones fail to appear in such tables; in the studies checked, an unresolved V gene covers under half of the shortfall, and the cause of the remainder is unknown. The sample has more than 150,000 clones on record, roughly 90% of them singletons. The ten largest clones add up to 0.55% to 0.8% of the sample. Material for sequencing was peripheral blood. Receptor source: a man aged 45-60 years with acute or convalescent COVID-19.

The gene calls are TRBV9 and TRBJ2-1; 7 bases line up with TRBD2. CDR1 is SGDLS and CDR2 is YYNGEE in the germline V gene. The CDR3 runs 16 residues. The ends lost 0 bases at V and 8 bases at J; junction bases unmatched: 11. CDR3 sequence: CASSVGAGLIADEQFF. The CDR3 region has the DNA TGTGCCAGCAGCGTAGGAGCGGGGTTGATCGCGGATGAGCAGTTCTTC.

In its sample, this clone was seen once. The chain links TRBV28 to TRBJ1-5; possible D gene TRBD1, 5 bases. The CDR3 is 14 residues long. V was pared by 7 bases and J by 0 bases, with 10 bases between. In germline, CDR1 is MDHEN, CDR2 SYDVKM. CDR3 nucleotides: TGTGCCAGCATGGAGGGACTTAGCAATCAGCCCCAGCATTTT. Amino acids: CASMEGLSNQPQHF.

The chain uses TRBV2 and TRBJ2-7; 10 bases match TRBD2. Germline lookup yields CDR1 SNHLY and CDR2 FYNNEI. V lost 4 bases and J lost 2; bases outside the gene matches: 8. The CDR3 has 16 amino acids. In DNA form, the CDR3 reads TGTGCCAGCAGTGGATCAAGCGGGGGGGCCACCTACGAGCAGTACGTC. Translating gives CASSGSSGGATYEQYV.

The V call is TRBV19, the J call TRBJ2-3, with TRBD2 identical over 10 bases. The germline CDR1 and CDR2 sequences are LNHDA and SQIVND (reference sequence). The CDR3 runs to 18 residues. Trimming removed 0 bases from V and 0 bases from J; junction bases left unmatched: 6. DNA of the CDR3: TGTGCCAGTAGTATAGAGGCTAGCGGGGGTTATAGCACAGATACGCAGTATTTT. This gives the protein CASSIEASGGYSTDTQYF.

This clone was counted between two and nine times. The chain combines TRBV11-2 with TRBJ1-2, with D unresolved. Germline V gene lookup returns CDR1 SGHAT and CDR2 FQNNGV. V was cut by 3 bases and J by 8 bases, with 13 bases left in between. This CDR3 is built from 13 residues. The CDR3 DNA is TGTGCCAGCAGCTTCCAGGAGGTGGGGGGCTACACCTTC. This gives the protein CASSFQEVGGYTF.

The rearrangement joins TRBV30 to TRBJ2-5; TRBD1 is a possible D gene (6 bases). V was pared by 5 bases and J by 9 bases, with 13 bases between. Germline CDR1 and CDR2: GTSNPN and SVGIG (reference sequence). The CDR3 loop spans 11 amino acids. CDR3 sequence reads: CAWSRGIPQYF. CDR3 in DNA: TGTGCCTGGTCTAGGGGGATCCCCCAGTACTTC.

The J gene is TRBJ2-1, the V gene TRBV27; 11 positions agree with TRBD1. Germline V gene lookup returns CDR1 MNHEY and CDR2 SMNVEV (reference sequence). Trimming took 7 bases from V and 6 from J; bases not matched to a gene: 2. The CDR3 consists of 13 residues. The CDR3 region has the DNA TGTGCCAGCATAGGGACAGGGGGCAATGAGCAGTTCTTC. As protein: CASIGTGGNEQFF.

The chain combines TRBV24-1 with TRBJ2-2; D remains ambiguous. This CDR3 has 15 amino acids. V gave up 5 bases and J gave up 0 bases, with 9 bases separating them. Germline-derived CDR1 and CDR2 are KGHDR and SFDVKD. CDR3 protein: CATSVNNANTGELFF. DNA for the CDR3: TGTGCCACCAGTGTTAACAACGCGAACACCGGGGAGCTGTTTTTT.

The J gene is TRBJ2-5, the V gene TRBV4-2, with TRBD2 matching over 7 bases. The V gene end was trimmed by 3 bases and the J gene end by 5 bases; junction bases not matched to a gene: 9. The germline CDR1 and CDR2 sequences are LGHNA and YNFKEQ. CDR3 length: 15 amino acids. CDR3 sequence reads: CASSQDGRVDETQYF. CDR3 coding DNA: TGTGCCAGCAGCCAGGATGGGAGGGTGGACGAGACCCAGTACTTC.

The V call is TRBV30, the J call TRBJ2-5, with D tentatively TRBD2 (6 bases). The germline V gene has CDR1 GTSNPN and CDR2 SVGIG (reference sequence). With 0 bases removed from V and 4 bases from J, the gap between germline ends came to 9 bases. The CDR3 contains 13 residues. CDR3: CAWSVWGGETQYF. CDR3 bases: TGTGCCTGGAGTGTTTGGGGAGGAGAGACCCAGTACTTC.

J is TRBJ2-3 and V is TRBV4-3; TRBD1 aligns across 8 bases. The CDR3 is 14 amino acids. Per germline, CDR1 LGHNA and CDR2 YSLEER. V dropped 4 bases and J dropped 5; count of bases not matched to a gene: 5. The CDR3 loop reads CASSPDRDRDTQYF. The CDR3 DNA reads as TGCGCCAGCAGCCCGGACAGGGATCGAGATACGCAGTATTTT.

The genes are TRBV3-1 (or the pseudogene TRBV3-2) and TRBJ2-7; TRBD1 aligns across 7 bases. V dropped 1 base and J dropped 3; count of bases not matched to a gene: 0. In germline, CDR1 is LGHDT, CDR2 YNNKEL (reference sequence). There are 13 residues in the CDR3. The CDR3 sequence is CASSQGQGYEQYF. CDR3 DNA sequence: TGTGCCAGCAGCCAAGGACAGGGCTACGAGCAGTACTTC.

The chain uses TRBV28 and TRBJ2-1, with TRBD1 matching 8 bases. Germline-derived CDR1 and CDR2 are MDHEN and SYDVKM. Trimming cost V 3 bases and J 3 bases; bases outside gene matches: 4. CDR3 length: 15 amino acids. CDR3 region: CASSFRDRRYNEQFF. The CDR3 DNA is TGTGCCAGCAGTTTCCGGGACAGGCGCTACAATGAGCAGTTCTTC.

The rearrangement uses TRBV19 and TRBJ1-5; D gene ambiguous. Germline-derived CDR1 and CDR2 are LNHDA and SQIVND (reference sequence). Trimming pared 3 bases from V and 6 bases from J, leaving 21 bases between. There are 17 residues in the CDR3. The CDR3 region has the DNA TGTGCCAGTAGTATTCTCCACTCCGGGGTGTTCGGTCAGCCCCAGCATTTT. It codes for CASSILHSGVFGQPQHF.

This clone was observed a few times. The chain couples TRBV2 to TRBJ2-5, with D possibly being TRBD2 (6 bases). Germline CDR1 SNHLY, CDR2 FYNNEI. V lost 7 bases and J lost 4, with 16 bases in between. The CDR3 sequence is 14 residues long. CDR3 in amino acids: CASTRRDEGETQYF. The DNA for the CDR3 is TGTGCCAGCACAAGGCGGGACGAAGGAGAGACCCAGTACTTC.

This clone was detected a few times. The J gene is TRBJ2-3, the V gene TRBV5-1, with 8 bases that match TRBD2. The CDR3 has 16 amino acids. V was pared by 4 bases and J by 1 base, with 8 bases of the junction left unmatched. Germline CDR1 reads SGHRS; CDR2 reads YFSETQ. CDR3 residues: CASSKGLADRTDTQYF. As DNA, the CDR3 is TGCGCCAGCAGCAAAGGACTAGCAGACCGCACAGATACGCAGTATTTT.

The genes are TRBV11-1 and TRBJ2-5; 7 bases are a match to TRBD1. The CDR3 runs to 14 residues. V lost 5 bases, J lost 9 bases, and 12 bases stayed unmatched. Germline CDR1 reads SGHAT; CDR2 reads FQDESV (reference sequence). The CDR3 region is CASSPRQGVRAQYF. For the CDR3, the DNA is TGTGCCAGCAGCCCCCGACAGGGCGTACGGGCCCAGTACTTC.

V and J are TRBV27 and TRBJ1-1; D not certain. The CDR3 sequence is 15 residues long. The ends were cut back, 5 bases at V and 1 base at J, with 14 bases in the middle. CDR1 is MNHEY, CDR2 SMNVEV, per germline (reference sequence). The CDR3 nucleotides read TGTGCCAGCAGTCTCCTTGTCGGCGGGAACACTGAAGCTTTCTTT. This translates into CASSLLVGGNTEAFF.

This chain uses TRBV10-3 with TRBJ2-1, with D tentatively TRBD2 (6 bases). There are 15 residues in the CDR3. Trimming cost V 8 bases and J 0 bases, with 14 bases left between them. The germline V gene encodes CDR1 ENHRY and CDR2 SYGVKD. CDR3 residues: CAIALAVSSYNEQFF. The CDR3 DNA follows: TGTGCCATCGCTTTAGCGGTGAGCTCCTACAATGAGCAGTTCTTC.

This chain joins TRBV27 and TRBJ2-3, with TRBD2 identical over 13 bases. V shed 4 bases, J shed 9 bases, and the junction held 13 bases outside the gene matches. This CDR3 has 17 residues. Germline V lookup: CDR1 MNHEY, CDR2 SMNVEV (reference sequence). CDR3 sequence (DNA): TGTGCCAGCAGTTCTCTCGGGACTAGCGGGGCCCGAGGAACGCAGTATTTT. This encodes CASSSLGTSGARGTQYF.

The genes are TRBV5-1 and TRBJ2-3, with 8 bases identical to TRBD2. Unmatched junction bases numbered 6, after V lost 4 bases and J lost 2 bases. CDR3 length: 15 amino acids. Germline CDR1 and CDR2: SGHRS and YFSETQ. The CDR3, as DNA: TGCGCCAGCAGCGATAGCGGGACGGTCACAGATACGCAGTATTTT. Amino acid sequence: CASSDSGTVTDTQYF.